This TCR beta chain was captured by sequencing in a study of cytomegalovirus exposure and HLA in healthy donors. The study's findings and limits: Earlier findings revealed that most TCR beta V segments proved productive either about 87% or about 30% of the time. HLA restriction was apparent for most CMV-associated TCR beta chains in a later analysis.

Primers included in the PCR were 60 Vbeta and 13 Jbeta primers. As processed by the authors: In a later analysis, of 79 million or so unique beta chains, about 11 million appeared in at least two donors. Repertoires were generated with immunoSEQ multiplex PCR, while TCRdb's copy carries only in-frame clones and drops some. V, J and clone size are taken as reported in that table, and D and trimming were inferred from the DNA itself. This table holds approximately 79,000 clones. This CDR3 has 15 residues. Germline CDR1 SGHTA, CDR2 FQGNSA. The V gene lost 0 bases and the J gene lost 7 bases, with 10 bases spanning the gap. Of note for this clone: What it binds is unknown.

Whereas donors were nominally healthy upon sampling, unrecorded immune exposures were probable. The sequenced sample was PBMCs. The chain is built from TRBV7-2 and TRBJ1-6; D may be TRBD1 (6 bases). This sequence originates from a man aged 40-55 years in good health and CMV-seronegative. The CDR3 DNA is TGTGCCAGCAGCTTAGCGACGGGACAAAATTCACCCCTCCACTTT. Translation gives CASSLATGQNSPLHF.